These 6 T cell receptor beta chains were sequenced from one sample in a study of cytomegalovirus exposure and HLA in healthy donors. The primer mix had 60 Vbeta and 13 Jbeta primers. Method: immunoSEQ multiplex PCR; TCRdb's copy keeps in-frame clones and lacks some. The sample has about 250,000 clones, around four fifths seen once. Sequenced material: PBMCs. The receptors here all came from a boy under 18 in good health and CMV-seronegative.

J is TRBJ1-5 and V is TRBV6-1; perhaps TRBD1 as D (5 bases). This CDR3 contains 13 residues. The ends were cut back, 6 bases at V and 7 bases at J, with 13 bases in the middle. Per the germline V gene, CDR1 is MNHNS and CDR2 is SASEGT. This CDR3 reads CASRWDFGQPQHF. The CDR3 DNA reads TGTGCCAGCAGGTGGGACTTCGGGCAGCCCCAGCATTTT.

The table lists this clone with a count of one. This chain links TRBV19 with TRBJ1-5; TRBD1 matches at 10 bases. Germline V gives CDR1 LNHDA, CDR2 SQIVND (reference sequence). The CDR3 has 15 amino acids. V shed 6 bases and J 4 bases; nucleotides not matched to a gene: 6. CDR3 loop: CASRWTGGRNQPQHF. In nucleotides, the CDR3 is TGTGCCAGTAGGTGGACAGGGGGAAGGAATCAGCCCCAGCATTTT.

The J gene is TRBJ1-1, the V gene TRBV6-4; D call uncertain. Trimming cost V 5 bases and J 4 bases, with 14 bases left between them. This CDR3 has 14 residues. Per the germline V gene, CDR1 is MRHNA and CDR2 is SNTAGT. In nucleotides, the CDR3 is TGTGCCAGCAGTATAAATCCCCGCGGCACTGAAGCTTTCTTT. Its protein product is CASSINPRGTEAFF.

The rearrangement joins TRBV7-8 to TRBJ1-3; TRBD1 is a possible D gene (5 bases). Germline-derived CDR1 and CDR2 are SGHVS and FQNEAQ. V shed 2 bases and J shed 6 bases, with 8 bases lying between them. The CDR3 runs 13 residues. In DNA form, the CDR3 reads TGTGCCAGCAGCTTACCAGGGATAAACACCATATATTTT. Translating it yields CASSLPGINTIYF.

CDR3 DNA sequence: TGTGCCAGCAGCCCCACAGAGAACACTGAAGCTTTCTTT. Protein product: CASSPTENTEAFF. J is TRBJ1-1 and V is TRBV4-2, with unresolved D. Between the trimmed V and J ends, which lost 4 bases and 1 base, there was a span of 7 bases. In germline, CDR1 is LGHNA, CDR2 YNFKEQ. The CDR3 sequence is 13 residues long.

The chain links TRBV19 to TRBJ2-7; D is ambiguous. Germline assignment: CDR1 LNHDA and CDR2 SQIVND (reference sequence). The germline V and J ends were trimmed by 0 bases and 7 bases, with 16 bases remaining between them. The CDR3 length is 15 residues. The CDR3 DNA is TGTGCCAGTAGTATAGAAATCCTTCAGGTGGGTGAGCAGTACTTC. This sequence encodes CASSIEILQVGEQYF.